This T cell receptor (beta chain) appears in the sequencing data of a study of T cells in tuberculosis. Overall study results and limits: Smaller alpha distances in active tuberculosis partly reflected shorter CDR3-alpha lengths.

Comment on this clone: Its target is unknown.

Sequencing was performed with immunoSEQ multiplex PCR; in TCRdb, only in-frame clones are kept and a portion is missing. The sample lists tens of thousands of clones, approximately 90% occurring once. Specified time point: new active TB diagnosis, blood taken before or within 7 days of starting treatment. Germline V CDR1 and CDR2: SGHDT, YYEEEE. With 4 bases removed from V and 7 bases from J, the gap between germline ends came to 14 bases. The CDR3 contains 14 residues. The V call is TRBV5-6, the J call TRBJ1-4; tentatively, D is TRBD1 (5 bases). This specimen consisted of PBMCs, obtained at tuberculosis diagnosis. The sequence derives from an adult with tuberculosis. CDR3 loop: CASSLIGGGEKLFF. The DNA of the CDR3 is TGTGCCAGCAGCCTTATCGGGGGAGGTGAAAAACTGTTTTTT.